The 26 T cell receptor beta chains below come from one sample, sequenced in a study of cytomegalovirus exposure and HLA in healthy donors. With 60 Vbeta and 13 Jbeta primers, the PCR was carried out. Using immunoSEQ multiplex PCR, the repertoire was profiled, and TCRdb retains in-frame clones only, with some absent. The sample holds about 210,000 clones, roughly 90% seen once. The source material was PBMCs. These receptors were collected from a boy aged 2 to 10 in good health and CMV-seronegative.

This chain joins TRBV5-1 and TRBJ2-7; the match to TRBD1 covers 7 bases. The CDR3 consists of 16 residues. Unmatched junction bases numbered 7, after V lost 0 bases and J lost 1 base. In germline, CDR1 is SGHRS, CDR2 YFSETQ. CDR3 in amino acids: CASSLVSGTDSYEQYF. In DNA, the CDR3 is TGCGCCAGCAGCTTGGTTTCCGGGACAGATTCCTACGAGCAGTACTTC. Based on the CDR3 plus reference TRBV5-1 and TRBJ2-7, the full variable domain is KAGVTQTPRYLIKTRGQQVTLSCSPISGHRSVSWYQQTPGQGLQFLFEYFSETQRNKGNFPGRFSGRQFSNSRSEMNVSTLELGDSALYLCASSLVSGTDSYEQYFGPGTRLTVT.

The J gene is TRBJ2-7, the V gene TRBV4-1; 9 bases line up with TRBD2. Trimming at V came to 4 bases and at J to 2 bases, leaving 3 bases not matched to a gene. Germline CDR1 is MGHRA and CDR2 is YSYEKL. The CDR3 has 14 amino acids. CDR3 protein: CASSRGGDAYEQYF. DNA of the CDR3: TGCGCCAGCAGCCGCGGGGGGGACGCCTACGAGCAGTACTTC.

The chain recombines TRBV28 with TRBJ2-6; the match to TRBD1 covers 10 bases. CDR3 length: 16 amino acids. Germline-derived CDR1 and CDR2 are MDHEN and SYDVKM. The J segment lost 1 base and the V segment lost 8 bases, leaving 5 bases of the junction unmatched. CDR3 amino acids: CASGDRGESGANVLTF. CDR3 in DNA: TGTGCCAGCGGGGACAGGGGAGAATCTGGGGCCAACGTCCTGACTTTC.

The rearrangement uses TRBV6-6 and TRBJ2-5, with 10 bases fitting TRBD2. Germline trimming cut 5 bases from V and 2 bases from J; bases unmatched to any gene: 8. The CDR3 runs 16 residues. In germline, CDR1 is MNHNY, CDR2 SVGAGI (reference sequence). The CDR3 reads CASSTRLAGLQETQYF. The CDR3 DNA sequence: TGTGCCAGCAGTACCCGACTAGCGGGCTTACAAGAGACCCAGTACTTC.

This rearrangement joins TRBV30 to TRBJ2-1; weak D call: TRBD1 (5 bases). V gave up 2 bases and J gave up 5 bases, with 7 bases separating them. This CDR3 comprises 12 residues. Germline CDR1 is GTSNPN and CDR2 is SVGIG (reference sequence). DNA for the CDR3: TGTGCCTGGAGTCGACAGCACAATGAGCAGTTCTTC. Encoded protein: CAWSRQHNEQFF. Variable domain in full (rest from reference TRBV30 and TRBJ2-1): SQTIHQWPATLVQPVGSPLSLECTVEGTSNPNLYWYRQAAGRGLQLLFYSVGIGQISSEVPQNLSASRPQDRQFILSSKKLLLSDSGFYLCAWSRQHNEQFFGPGTRLTVL.

J is TRBJ2-5 and V is TRBV29-1; D unresolved. The J call may be in error: the DNA end matches TRBJ2-7 better. This CDR3 is built from 14 residues. Germline lookup yields CDR1 SQVTM and CDR2 ANQGSEA. The CDR3 sequence is CSVEKPNQQYEQYF. The CDR3 nucleotides are TGCAGCGTTGAAAAGCCAAACCAACAGTACGAGCAGTACTTC.

This clone was seen just once. The J gene is TRBJ2-7, the V gene TRBV4-2, with a possible D match to TRBD1 (5 bases). The CDR3 consists of 15 residues. V was cut by 4 bases and J by 1 base, with 14 bases left in between. The germline gives CDR1 LGHNA, CDR2 YNFKEQ. The CDR3 loop is CASSRADIGSYEQYF. The CDR3 DNA reads TGTGCCAGCAGCCGGGCGGACATAGGGTCCTACGAGCAGTACTTC.

The chain links TRBV27 to TRBJ2-3, with 12 bases aligning to TRBD2. The V gene end was trimmed by 7 bases and the J gene end by 1 base; junction bases not matched to a gene: 9. Germline V gene lookup returns CDR1 MNHEY and CDR2 SMNVEV (reference sequence). This CDR3 has 17 amino acids. CDR3 nucleotide sequence: TGTGCCAGCATACTAGCGGGAGGAGTGGGCGGCACAGATACGCAGTATTTT. It specifies CASILAGGVGGTDTQYF.

This chain links TRBV7-2 with TRBJ2-5, with 15 nucleotides matching TRBD2. Trimming at V came to 4 bases and at J to 2 bases, leaving 5 bases not matched to a gene. CDR1 and CDR2 from the germline V gene are SGHTA and FQGNSA. This CDR3 is 17 amino acids long. This CDR3 is CASSWGLAGGLQETQYF. The CDR3 DNA follows: TGTGCCAGCAGCTGGGGACTAGCGGGGGGACTACAAGAGACCCAGTACTTC.

The chain has TRBV19 and TRBJ1-2, with a tentative D call TRBD1 (6 bases). Between the trimmed V and J ends, which lost 3 bases and 5 bases, there was a span of 13 bases. CDR1 is LNHDA and CDR2 is SQIVND in the germline V gene (reference sequence). The CDR3 extends over 14 amino acids. The CDR3 region has the DNA TGTGCCAGTAGTATTCGAGGGGGAAATTATGGCTACACCTTC. It yields the protein CASSIRGGNYGYTF.

Details on this clone: The junction departs from the called germline gene at one end, perhaps through a read error. V is TRBV7-9 and J is TRBJ2-2; 10 bases fit TRBD2. Germline values: CDR1 SEHNR, CDR2 FQNEAQ (reference sequence). The CDR3 extends over 16 amino acids. This CDR3 is CSSSESTSGRTGELFF. In DNA, the CDR3 is TGTTCCAGCAGCGAATCGACTAGCGGGCGCACCGGGGAGCTGTTTTTT. The full variable domain, with the rest looked up from reference TRBV7-9 and TRBJ2-2, is DTGVSQNPRHKITKRGQNVTFRCDPISEHNRLYWYRQTLGQGPEFLTYFQNEAQLEKSRLLSDRFSAERPKGSFSTLEIQRTEQGDSAMYLCSSSESTSGRTGELFFGEGSRLTVL.

The chain uses TRBV6-1 and TRBJ1-2, with a possible D match to TRBD1 (6 bases). This CDR3 comprises 15 residues. V was clipped by 8 bases and J by 1 base, with 17 bases between them. Germline-derived CDR1 and CDR2 are MNHNS and SASEGT. The CDR3 nucleotides read TGTGCCAGCCAGGAGGGGGGGTTTTATAACTATGGCTACACCTTC. It codes for CASQEGGFYNYGYTF.

The V and J genes are TRBV7-2 and TRBJ2-7, with 7 positions matching TRBD1. CDR1 SGHTA and CDR2 FQGNSA come from the germline V gene. J lost 3 bases, V lost 5 bases, and 4 bases had no gene match. The CDR3 totals 13 residues. The CDR3 coding sequence is TGTGCCAGCAGCGCCCGGACAGGCTACGAGCAGTACTTC. Translated, it gives CASSARTGYEQYF.

The V call is TRBV9, the J call TRBJ2-5, with TRBD2 matching over 12 bases. With V trimmed by 0 bases and J by 5 bases, 11 bases remained unmatched. The germline V gene encodes CDR1 SGDLS and CDR2 YYNGEE. CDR3 length equals 18 residues. CDR3 sequence: CASSVGSGLAGRGETQYF. In DNA, the CDR3 is TGTGCCAGCAGCGTAGGGTCCGGACTAGCGGGGCGTGGGGAGACCCAGTACTTC.

This chain links TRBV27 with TRBJ1-5, with 9 positions matching TRBD1. The germline V gene encodes CDR1 MNHEY and CDR2 SMNVEV (reference sequence). The trim removed 2 bases at V and 6 bases at J, leaving 2 bases unmatched. This CDR3 has 14 amino acids. CDR3 sequence: CASSLNRGLQPQHF. In DNA form, the CDR3 reads TGTGCCAGCAGTTTAAACAGGGGGCTTCAGCCCCAGCATTTT.

This clone was picked up one time. The V call is TRBV6-1, the J call TRBJ2-2; D is uncertain. This CDR3 has 14 residues. Germline-derived CDR1 and CDR2 are MNHNS and SASEGT. This chain's CDR3 is CASFVGPNTGELFF. The DNA of the CDR3 is TGTGCTTCATTCGTTGGCCCGAACACCGGGGAGCTGTTTTTT.

V and J are TRBV5-1 and TRBJ2-5; 9 bases match TRBD2. The CDR3 spans 15 residues. CDR1 SGHRS and CDR2 YFSETQ come from the germline V gene. With 0 bases clipped from V and 5 bases from J, the junction kept 5 bases outside the gene matches. The CDR3 sequence is CASSLAGGRGETQYF. In DNA form, the CDR3 reads TGCGCCAGCAGCTTGGCCGGCGGGAGGGGTGAGACCCAGTACTTC.

The chain carries TRBV5-1 and TRBJ2-2; TRBD2 matches at 8 bases. This CDR3 contains 14 residues. The V gene end was trimmed by 0 bases and the J gene end by 5 bases; junction bases not matched to a gene: 0. From germline, CDR1 is SGHRS and CDR2 YFSETQ. The CDR3 region is CASSLASGTGELFF. The CDR3 DNA reads TGCGCCAGCAGCTTGGCTAGCGGGACCGGGGAGCTGTTTTTT.

V and J are TRBV9 and TRBJ1-1, with D possibly TRBD1 on 6 matching bases. V was trimmed by 4 bases and J by 4 bases, leaving 23 bases between them. The CDR3 is made up of 17 amino acids. CDR1 and CDR2 from the germline V gene are SGDLS and YYNGEE. The CDR3 is CASSPKDRSRGVTEAFF. In DNA, the CDR3 is TGTGCCAGCAGCCCCAAGGACAGATCCCGAGGGGTCACTGAAGCTTTCTTT.

The chain recombines TRBV28 with TRBJ2-7, with a tentative D call TRBD2 (7 bases). The CDR3 is made up of 14 amino acids. V was cut by 3 bases and J by 3 bases, with 12 bases left in between. CDR1 and CDR2 from the germline V gene are MDHEN and SYDVKM. The CDR3 DNA sequence: TGTGCCAGCAGTTTTCGGGGGGCGCGCTACGAGCAGTACTTC. Protein product: CASSFRGARYEQYF.

The V gene is TRBV29-1, the J gene TRBJ1-4; D may be TRBD1 (6 bases). Germline CDR1 reads SQVTM; CDR2 reads ANQGSEA. Deletions cut 4 bases from V and 7 bases from J, with 22 bases between. This CDR3 has 16 amino acids. CDR3 DNA: TGCAGCGTTGCAAGGGACATGACCCGCGATCCTGAAAAACTGTTTTTT. Amino acids: CSVARDMTRDPEKLFF.

Only one count was recorded for this clone. The chain uses TRBV18 and TRBJ1-1; D call uncertain. V gave up 6 bases and J gave up 5 bases, with 13 bases separating them. CDR1 and CDR2 (germline): KGHSH, LQKENI. The CDR3 totals 13 residues. This CDR3 reads CASSAVRATEAFF. In DNA form, the CDR3 reads TGTGCCAGCTCGGCCGTGAGGGCGACTGAAGCTTTCTTT.

This chain connects TRBV5-1 to TRBJ1-1; D not certain. The germline V gene has CDR1 SGHRS and CDR2 YFSETQ. This CDR3 is built from 14 residues. The ends were cut back, 0 bases at V and 3 bases at J, with 9 bases in the middle. As DNA, the CDR3 is TGCGCCAGCAGCTTGGAAGAGCTGGACACTGAAGCTTTCTTT. This codes for CASSLEELDTEAFF.

CDR3 DNA sequence: TGTGCCAGTAGTATCAGGGAGGATCAGCCCCAGCATTTT. Translating it yields CASSIREDQPQHF. The rearrangement joins TRBV19 to TRBJ1-5, with TRBD1 as a possible D gene (5 bases). The germline gives CDR1 LNHDA, CDR2 SQIVND (reference sequence). V dropped 3 bases and J dropped 5 bases, with 8 bases sitting between them. CDR3 length: 13 residues.

CDR3: CASSAPSGAAKNIQYF. The CDR3 nucleotides read TGTGCCAGCAGTGCTCCCTCAGGGGCTGCCAAAAACATTCAGTACTTC. This sequence joins TRBV6-1 and TRBJ2-4, with TRBD1 as a possible D gene (6 bases). V was shortened by 4 bases and J by 1 base, with 14 bases between the two germline ends. This CDR3 has 16 residues. Germline assignment: CDR1 MNHNS and CDR2 SASEGT.

V and J are TRBV27 and TRBJ2-1, with 7 bases that match TRBD2. V shed 1 base and J 6 bases; nucleotides not matched to a gene: 12. Germline V gene sequence: CDR1 MNHEY, CDR2 SMNVEV (reference sequence). The length of the CDR3 is 17 residues. Here the CDR3 reads CASSLWPQRLAVNEQFF. CDR3 DNA sequence: TGTGCCAGCAGTTTATGGCCCCAGCGGCTAGCGGTCAATGAGCAGTTCTTC.